This T cell receptor beta chain was recovered during a study of blood T cell repertoires in COVID-19. The V and J ends lost 0 bases and 8 bases, in that order; junction bases with no gene match: 9. This CDR3 has 15 residues. The germline V gene has CDR1 GTSNPN and CDR2 SVGIG (reference sequence). Sequencing was performed with immunoSEQ multiplex PCR; in TCRdb, only in-frame clones are kept and a portion is missing. The sample lists 200,000 to 250,000 clones, less than 85% occurring once. The source of this sequence is a woman between 65 and 79 years old with acute or convalescent COVID-19. The material sequenced was peripheral blood. V is TRBV30 and J is TRBJ1-4, with 7 nucleotides matching TRBD1. CDR3 in amino acids: CAWSVSNRGVEKLFF. In DNA, the CDR3 is TGTGCCTGGAGTGTAAGCAACAGGGGTGTAGAAAAACTGTTTTTT. The whole variable domain, filled in from reference TRBV30 and TRBJ1-4, reads SQTIHQWPATLVQPVGSPLSLECTVEGTSNPNLYWYRQAAGRGLQLLFYSVGIGQISSEVPQNLSASRPQDRQFILSSKKLLLSDSGFYLCAWSVSNRGVEKLFFGSGTQLSVL.